Listed below are T cell receptor beta chains from one sample, sequenced in a study of T cell changes during pregnancy in multiple sclerosis. Libraries were prepared by immunoSEQ multiplex PCR; TCRdb keeps only in-frame clonotypes and omits some of them. This table holds about 49,000 clones, 95% found once. Sequencing used CD8+ T cells from peripheral blood mononuclear cells, obtained in the first trimester of pregnancy. These receptors were obtained from a female donor with multiple sclerosis, enrolled in a pregnancy study. Both conserved end residues are part of each CDR3. The D gene is left open where the match is weak. The size field is filled for only some rows; it gives once, few, many or a size class.

TRBV19,NA,TRBJ1-5,NA,TGTGCCAGTAGTATCTCCCTATATAGCAATCAGCCCCAGCATTTT,CASSISLYSNQPQHF
TRBV27,NA,TRBJ2-7,NA,TGTGCCAGCAGTTTCTCTATTAGCTCCTACGAGCAGTACTTC,CASSFSISSYEQYF
TRBV5-4,once,TRBJ2-7,NA,TGTGCCAGCAGCTATCCAGGGGGGACCAACTACGAGCAGTACTTC,CASSYPGGTNYEQYF
TRBV27,NA,TRBJ2-7,TRBD1,TGTGCCAGCAGTGTCGAGACAGGGGGCTCCTACGAGCAGTACTTC,CASSVETGGSYEQYF
TRBV10-3,NA,TRBJ2-7,NA,TGTGCCATCAGCGTAGCGTCCTCCTACGAGCAGTACTTC,CAISVASSYEQYF
TRBV27,NA,TRBJ2-7,NA,TGTGCCAGCAGTTTAATCGACAGCTACGAGCAGTACTTC,CASSLIDSYEQYF
TRBV9,NA,TRBJ1-1,NA,TGTGCCAGCAGCCCCGGTGGTCAGGCGAACACTGAAGCTTTCTTT,CASSPGGQANTEAFF
TRBV6-4,NA,TRBJ2-1,TRBD1,TGTGCCAGCGGGGAACCGGGACAGGGGCCTAATGAGCAGTTCTTC,CASGEPGQGPNEQFF
TRBV19,NA,TRBJ2-1,NA,TGTGCCAGTAGTCAGGGGGGCCTTGAGCAGTTCTTC,CASSQGGLEQFF
TRBV7-2,NA,TRBJ2-7,TRBD1,TGTGCCAGCACCCTAAACCGGGACAGCACCTACGAGCAGTACTTC,CASTLNRDSTYEQYF
TRBV30,once,TRBJ1-5,NA,TGTGCCTGGAGTGTACAGGGCAATCAGCCCCAGCATTTT,CAWSVQGNQPQHF
TRBV9,NA,TRBJ1-3,NA,TGTGCCAGCAGCAATTCCCCTAACAGGGTTGGAAACACCATATATTTT,CASSNSPNRVGNTIYF
TRBV6-5,NA,TRBJ1-1,NA,TGTGCCAGCACCGACACCTACACTGAAGCTTTCTTT,CASTDTYTEAFF
TRBV6-6,NA,TRBJ2-7,NA,TGTGCCAGCCGACCGGGAGCCACCTACGAGCAGTACTTC,CASRPGATYEQYF
TRBV5-1,NA,TRBJ2-3,TRBD2,TGCGCCAGCAGCTTGGACCACCTAGCGGGAGGCACAGATACGCAGTATTTT,CASSLDHLAGGTDTQYF